These 8 T cell receptor beta chains share one sample of origin, sequenced in a study of identifying expanded T cells in peripheral blood. Using immunoSEQ multiplex PCR, the repertoire was profiled, and TCRdb retains in-frame clones only, with some absent. The sample yields about 78,000 clones, 70% to 90% seen once. The sample taken for sequencing was blood. These receptors were obtained from a person aged 18 to 75 in good health.

This chain connects TRBV7-6 to TRBJ1-4; the D is unclear. The V and J ends lost 0 bases and 4 bases respectively, with 6 bases between them. Germline CDR1 is SGHVS and CDR2 is FNYEAQ. The CDR3 spans 14 residues. The CDR3 region has the DNA TGTGCCAGCAGCTTAGCGCCCAGTAATGAAAAACTGTTTTTT. Translation: CASSLAPSNEKLFF.

The chain recombines TRBV7-3 with TRBJ1-1; possibly TRBD1 for D (5 bases). Germline CDR1 and CDR2: SGHTA and FQGTGA. V lost 4 bases and J lost 1, with 10 bases in between. The CDR3 consists of 14 residues. CDR3 coding DNA: TGTGCCAGCAGCTCAACCGGACAGAACACTGAAGCTTTCTTT. Translation: CASSSTGQNTEAFF.

This clone was found a few times. The gene calls are TRBV19 and TRBJ2-7; possibly TRBD2 for D (6 bases). The germline V gene encodes CDR1 LNHDA and CDR2 SQIVND (reference sequence). The CDR3 is 13 amino acids. V was pared by 3 bases and J by 5 bases, with 11 bases between. CDR3 in DNA: TGTGCCAGTAGTATCAGGACTACCGACGAGCAGTACTTC. Protein sequence: CASSIRTTDEQYF.

J is TRBJ2-2 and V is TRBV7-6; a possible D gene is TRBD1 (6 bases). Germline CDR1 SGHVS, CDR2 FNYEAQ. The V end lost 1 base, the J end lost 6 bases, and 15 bases lay between the germline ends. The CDR3 sequence is 16 residues long. In DNA form, the CDR3 reads TGTGCCAGCAGCTTAGGACCCAGGGGAAGGGCCGGGGAGCTGTTTTTT. Residues: CASSLGPRGRAGELFF.

V usage is TRBV7-6 and J usage is TRBJ2-3; D is possibly TRBD2 (6 bases). Germline V gives CDR1 SGHVS, CDR2 FNYEAQ. Trimming took off 0 bases at V and 2 bases at J, with 12 bases between the two ends. CDR3 length equals 16 residues. CDR3 region: CASSLAGSGPTDTQYF. CDR3 nucleotide sequence: TGTGCCAGCAGCTTAGCGGGTAGCGGACCCACAGATACGCAGTATTTT.

The chain joins TRBV9 to TRBJ1-1; D ambiguous. Germline CDR1 is SGDLS and CDR2 is YYNGEE. V was shortened by 2 bases and J by 0 bases, with 8 bases between the two germline ends. This CDR3 spans 14 amino acids. In DNA, the CDR3 is TGTGCCAGCAGCGTTGGAACCTTGAACACTGAAGCTTTCTTT. Translation gives CASSVGTLNTEAFF.

The rearrangement joins TRBV5-4 to TRBJ1-2, with 9 bases that match TRBD1. Germline loops: CDR1 SGHNT, CDR2 YYREEE (reference sequence). Unmatched junction bases numbered 15, after V lost 4 bases and J lost 8 bases. This CDR3 region has 16 residues. The CDR3 nucleotides are TGTGCCAGCAGCCGAGACGGACAGGGGATATTGGGGGGCTACACCTTC. As protein: CASSRDGQGILGGYTF.

V is TRBV28 and J is TRBJ2-7, with D perhaps TRBD1 (6 bases). Trimming took off 8 bases at V and 4 bases at J, with 18 bases between the two ends. The germline gives CDR1 MDHEN, CDR2 SYDVKM. The CDR3 runs 14 residues. The CDR3 region is CASQITGLSYEQYF. DNA of the CDR3: TGTGCCAGCCAAATAACAGGGCTTTCGTACGAGCAGTACTTC.